The 16 T cell receptor beta chains below all came from one sample that was sequenced in a study of blood T cell repertoires in COVID-19. Clones were read by immunoSEQ multiplex PCR, and TCRdb kept only the in-frame ones, dropping some. The sample holds a few hundred thousand clones, 85% seen once. Sequencing was carried out using PBMCs or T cells enriched from blood (not recorded which). These receptors originate from a woman in her forties or fifties who had recovered from COVID-19.

The CDR3 DNA follows: TGTGCCAGCCAAAGGGGGCTCATGAACACTGAAGCTTTCTTT. Its protein is CASQRGLMNTEAFF. This chain uses TRBV9 with TRBJ1-1; 7 bases are a match to TRBD1. The germline gives CDR1 SGDLS, CDR2 YYNGEE. The V gene end was trimmed by 7 bases and the J gene end by 0 bases; junction bases not matched to a gene: 6. The length of the CDR3 is 14 residues.

This clone was recorded only once. The chain has TRBV20-1 and TRBJ1-1; a possible D gene is TRBD1 (6 bases). Germline V gene sequence: CDR1 DFQATT, CDR2 SNEGSKA (reference sequence). Between the trimmed V and J ends, which lost 3 bases and 5 bases, there was a span of 19 bases. The CDR3 has 15 residues. CDR3 amino acids: CSASNSGGRRTEAFF. As DNA, the CDR3 is TGCAGTGCTAGTAATTCCGGGGGGCGGCGGACTGAAGCTTTCTTT.

The V call is TRBV6-5, the J call TRBJ2-1; D unclear. The CDR3 has 15 amino acids. The germline V and J ends were trimmed by 6 bases and 5 bases, with 17 bases remaining between them. Germline CDR1 is MNHEY and CDR2 is SVGAGI. CDR3 nucleotide sequence: TGTGCCAGCAGGCGTCAGGTGGAAGGAAACAATGAGCAGTTCTTC. Translation: CASRRQVEGNNEQFF.

The J gene is TRBJ2-5, the V gene TRBV7-2; the match to TRBD2 covers 10 bases. The CDR3 loop spans 18 amino acids. V shed 0 bases, J shed 1 base, and the junction held 8 bases outside the gene matches. Germline loops: CDR1 SGHTA, CDR2 FQGNSA. This CDR3 reads CASSLAHGSGGLQETQYF. CDR3 nucleotides: TGTGCCAGCAGCTTAGCGCACGGTAGCGGGGGGCTCCAAGAGACCCAGTACTTC.

This sequence joins TRBV29-1 and TRBJ2-7; TRBD2 aligns across 13 bases. From germline, CDR1 is SQVTM and CDR2 ANQGSEA. The CDR3 consists of 15 residues. The V segment lost 4 bases and the J segment 2 bases; nucleotides outside the gene matches: 5. CDR3: CSVGAGLAGTYEQYF. CDR3 bases: TGCAGCGTTGGAGCGGGACTAGCGGGGACCTACGAGCAGTACTTC.

The CDR3 DNA follows: TGCGCCAGCAGCTTGTATTCAGGCCCCACAGATACGCAGTATTTT. Amino acid sequence: CASSLYSGPTDTQYF. The gene calls are TRBV5-1 and TRBJ2-3; no definite D call. V was trimmed by 1 base and J by 2 bases, leaving 11 bases between them. CDR3 length: 15 amino acids. Per the germline V gene, CDR1 is SGHRS and CDR2 is YFSETQ.

The V and J genes are TRBV11-3 and TRBJ1-2; 9 nucleotides agree with TRBD1. From germline, CDR1 is SGHNT and CDR2 YENEEA. There are 14 residues in the CDR3. With V trimmed by 5 bases and J by 7 bases, 8 bases remained unmatched. This chain's CDR3 is CASSHTGQGFGYTF. CDR3 nucleotide sequence: TGTGCCAGCAGCCACACCGGACAGGGGTTTGGCTACACCTTC.

The chain uses TRBV30 and TRBJ1-5; 7 nucleotides agree with TRBD1. CDR1 and CDR2 from the germline V gene are GTSNPN and SVGIG (reference sequence). This CDR3 is 13 amino acids long. J was trimmed by 7 bases and V by 3 bases; bases with no gene match: 6. The CDR3 region is CAWSRDSWQPQHF. The CDR3 nucleotides are TGTGCCTGGAGCCGGGACAGCTGGCAGCCCCAGCATTTT.

This sequence joins TRBV9 and TRBJ2-3; TRBD2 agrees at 12 bases. V gave up 1 base and J gave up 2 bases; unmatched junction bases: 8. The length of the CDR3 is 18 residues. CDR1 SGDLS and CDR2 YYNGEE come from the germline V gene. CDR3 DNA sequence: TGTGCCAGCAGCGTACCCCCACGACTAGCGGGGGTCACAGATACGCAGTATTTT. It codes for CASSVPPRLAGVTDTQYF.

A single count supports this clone. The chain links TRBV28 to TRBJ1-5, with D uncertain. CDR3 length equals 16 residues. V was trimmed by 5 bases and J by 0 bases, leaving 14 bases between them. CDR1 MDHEN and CDR2 SYDVKM come from the germline V gene. The CDR3 DNA is TGTGCCAGCAGTCTATCCTTGGAGATTAGCAATCAGCCCCAGCATTTT. It yields the protein CASSLSLEISNQPQHF.

The J gene is TRBJ1-1, the V gene TRBV28, with TRBD1 identical over 10 bases. Per the germline V gene, CDR1 is MDHEN and CDR2 is SYDVKM. The CDR3 runs to 15 residues. Trimming at V came to 3 bases and at J to 6 bases, leaving 7 bases not matched to a gene. CDR3 loop: CASSFATTGGPEAFF. CDR3 nucleotides: TGTGCCAGCAGTTTCGCTACGACAGGGGGCCCTGAAGCTTTCTTT.

This clone was observed once. The chain uses TRBV7-9 and TRBJ1-4; weak D call: TRBD1 (5 bases). V was pared by 2 bases and J by 0 bases, with 10 bases between. Germline values: CDR1 SEHNR, CDR2 FQNEAQ (reference sequence). The CDR3 loop spans 16 amino acids. This CDR3 is CASSLLGGATNEKLFF. The CDR3 DNA reads as TGTGCCAGCAGCTTACTAGGAGGGGCAACTAATGAAAAACTGTTTTTT.

The V gene is TRBV6-1, the J gene TRBJ1-1, with TRBD1 matching 7 bases. The germline V gene has CDR1 MNHNS and CDR2 SASEGT. The CDR3 is 15 residues long. J lost 5 bases, V lost 3 bases, and 9 bases had no gene match. The CDR3 sequence is CASSDPGQRETEAFF. The CDR3 DNA is TGTGCCAGCAGTGACCCGGGACAGCGAGAAACTGAAGCTTTCTTT.

This chain joins TRBV6-5 and TRBJ2-5, with 8 nucleotides matching TRBD2. The V and J ends lost 7 bases and 4 bases, in that order; junction bases with no gene match: 11. The CDR3 extends over 15 amino acids. CDR1 MNHEY and CDR2 SVGAGI come from the germline V gene. The CDR3: CASTTPGGLAETQYF. Here the CDR3 DNA reads TGTGCCAGCACCACCCCGGGGGGGCTCGCAGAGACCCAGTACTTC.

This chain uses TRBV19 with TRBJ2-1, with 11 bases matching TRBD2. CDR1 is LNHDA, CDR2 SQIVND, per germline (reference sequence). V trimming: 3 bases; J trimming: 3 bases; junction bases outside the gene matches: 7. The CDR3 covers 17 residues. The DNA of the CDR3 is TGTGCCAGTAGTATCGGGACTAGCGGAGGCTACTACAATGAGCAGTTCTTC. Translating gives CASSIGTSGGYYNEQFF.

The V call is TRBV3-1 (or the pseudogene TRBV3-2), the J call TRBJ2-2, with 15 positions matching TRBD2. Germline CDR1 reads LGHDT; CDR2 reads YNNKEL (reference sequence). The CDR3 contains 16 residues. Germline trimming cut 4 bases from V and 5 bases from J; bases unmatched to any gene: 2. In nucleotides, the CDR3 is TGTGCCAGCAGCCTCGGGACTAGCGGGGGGACCGGGGAGCTGTTTTTT. Amino acids: CASSLGTSGGTGELFF.